This T cell receptor (beta chain) was identified during a study of beta chain features in type 1 diabetes. General study findings and limits: A greater similarity of naive, central memory and Treg TCRB repertoires was seen among patients than among healthy donors. When VDJ junctions were examined, type 1 diabetes patients showed fewer insertions and more deletions. Shorter TCRB CDR3s, moderately but significantly so, were found in Type 1 diabetes patients in all four CD4+ subsets.

This clone was recorded only once. Its cognate antigen is unknown. The CDR3 runs 13 residues. The V end was cut by 1 base, the J end by 6 bases, with 9 bases between. CDR1 and CDR2 from the germline V gene are SGHRS and YFSETQ. Since all of the isolated RNA was reverse transcribed, expressed TCRB transcripts were what got sequenced. Some 3.6 million reads per sample were averaged for naive, central memory and regulatory samples. The protocol was immunoSEQ multiplex PCR, while the TCRdb copy is restricted to in-frame clones and leaves out a portion. The sample yields roughly 38,000 clones, approximately 61% seen once.

The V gene is TRBV5-1, the J gene TRBJ2-3; D is possibly TRBD1 (5 bases). What was sequenced was Tregs from blood. The TCR comes from a man aged 25-45 years with type 1 diabetes. Some clones in this sample may be carry-over from other donors' samples. The CDR3 region has the DNA TGCGCCAGCAGCTTGCCCCAGGGTGATACGCAGTATTTT. As protein: CASSLPQGDTQYF.